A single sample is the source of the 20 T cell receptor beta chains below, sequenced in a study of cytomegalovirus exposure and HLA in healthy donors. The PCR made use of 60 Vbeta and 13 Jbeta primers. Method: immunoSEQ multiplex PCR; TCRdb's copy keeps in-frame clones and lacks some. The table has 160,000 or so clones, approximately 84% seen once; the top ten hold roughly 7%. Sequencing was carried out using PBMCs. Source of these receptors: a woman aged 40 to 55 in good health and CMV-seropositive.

The chain's CDR3 is CASSRESGGSQYF. The CDR3 nucleotides are TGTGCCAGCAGTCGGGAGAGCGGGGGATCGCAGTATTTT. The genes are TRBV6-1 and TRBJ2-3, with TRBD2 matching 8 bases. V lost 5 bases and J lost 10; bases outside the gene matches: 8. Looked up from germline, CDR1 is MNHNS and CDR2 is SASEGT. CDR3 size: 13 residues.

As DNA, the CDR3 is TGTGCCAGCAGCCAACCCGACAGGGCCGAGGGGGCTTTCTTT. The encoded protein is CASSQPDRAEGAFF. The V call is TRBV4-2, the J call TRBJ1-1; 7 nucleotides line up with TRBD1. CDR3 length: 14 residues. The germline V gene encodes CDR1 LGHNA and CDR2 YNFKEQ. V shed 2 bases, J shed 11 bases, and the junction held 11 bases outside the gene matches.

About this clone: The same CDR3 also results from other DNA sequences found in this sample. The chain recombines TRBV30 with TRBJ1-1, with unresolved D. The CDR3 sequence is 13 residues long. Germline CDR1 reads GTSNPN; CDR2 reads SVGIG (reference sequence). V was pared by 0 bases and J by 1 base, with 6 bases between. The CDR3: CAWSVLGNTEAFF. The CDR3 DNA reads TGTGCCTGGAGTGTACTTGGGAACACTGAAGCTTTCTTT.

CDR3 region: CASSPAPDTQYF. CDR3 in DNA: TGTGCCAGCAGCCCCGCGCCAGATACGCAGTATTTT. V gene TRBV7-9 combines with J gene TRBJ2-3; D remains ambiguous. The germline V and J ends were trimmed by 5 bases and 4 bases, with 7 bases remaining between them. The germline V gene encodes CDR1 SEHNR and CDR2 FQNEAQ (reference sequence). The CDR3 is 12 residues long.

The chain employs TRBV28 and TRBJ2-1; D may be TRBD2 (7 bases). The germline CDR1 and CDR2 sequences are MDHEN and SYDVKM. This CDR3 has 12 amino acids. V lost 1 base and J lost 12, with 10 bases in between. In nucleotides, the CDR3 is TGTGCCAGCAGTTTATCGAGGGGGGGGCAGTTCTTC. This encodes CASSLSRGGQFF.

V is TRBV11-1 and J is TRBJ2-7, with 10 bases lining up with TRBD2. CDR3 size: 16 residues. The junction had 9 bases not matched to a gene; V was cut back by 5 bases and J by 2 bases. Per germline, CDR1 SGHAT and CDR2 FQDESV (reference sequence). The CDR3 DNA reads TGTGCCAGCAGCCCCTTTCTAGCGGGGGCCACCTACGAGCAGTACTTC. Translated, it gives CASSPFLAGATYEQYF.

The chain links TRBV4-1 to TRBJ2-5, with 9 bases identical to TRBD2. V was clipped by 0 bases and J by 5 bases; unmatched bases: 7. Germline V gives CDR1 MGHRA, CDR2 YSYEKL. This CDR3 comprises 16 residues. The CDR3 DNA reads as TGCGCCAGCAGCCAAGATGGCGGGGGGGTTCATGAGACCCAGTACTTC. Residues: CASSQDGGGVHETQYF.

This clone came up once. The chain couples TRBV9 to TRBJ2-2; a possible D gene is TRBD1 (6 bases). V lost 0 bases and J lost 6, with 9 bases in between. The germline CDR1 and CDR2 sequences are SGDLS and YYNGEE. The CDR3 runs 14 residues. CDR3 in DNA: TGTGCCAGCAGCGTAGCAGGGGTGGCCGGGGAGCTGTTTTTT. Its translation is CASSVAGVAGELFF.

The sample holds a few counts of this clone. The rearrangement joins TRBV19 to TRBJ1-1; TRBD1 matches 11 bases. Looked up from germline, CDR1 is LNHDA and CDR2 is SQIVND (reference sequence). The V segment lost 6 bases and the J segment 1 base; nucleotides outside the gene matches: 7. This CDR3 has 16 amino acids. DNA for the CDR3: TGTGCCAGTAGCCCCCCTGGGACAGGGGGGAACACTGAAGCTTTCTTT. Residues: CASSPPGTGGNTEAFF.

Here the CDR3 DNA reads TGTGCCAGCAGTTCTAAGTTCCACTCATCGGGGCAGTACTTC. Its protein product is CASSSKFHSSGQYF. This chain connects TRBV6-5 to TRBJ2-7; no reliable D call. Trimming took 4 bases from V and 9 from J, leaving 19 bases between them. The CDR3 has 14 residues. Per germline, CDR1 MNHEY and CDR2 SVGAGI.

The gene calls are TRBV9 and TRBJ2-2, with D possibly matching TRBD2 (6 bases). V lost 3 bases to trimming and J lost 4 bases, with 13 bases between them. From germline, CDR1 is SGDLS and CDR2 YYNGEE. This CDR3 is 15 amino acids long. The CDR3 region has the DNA TGTGCCAGCAGCGCCCCGGGGGTGGGCACCGGGGAGCTGTTTTTT. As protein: CASSAPGVGTGELFF. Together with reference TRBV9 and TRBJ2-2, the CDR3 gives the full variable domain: DSGVTQTPKHLITATGQRVTLRCSPRSGDLSVYWYQQSLDQGLQFLIQYYNGEERAKGNILERFSAQQFPDLHSELNLSSLELGDSALYFCASSAPGVGTGELFFGEGSRLTVL.

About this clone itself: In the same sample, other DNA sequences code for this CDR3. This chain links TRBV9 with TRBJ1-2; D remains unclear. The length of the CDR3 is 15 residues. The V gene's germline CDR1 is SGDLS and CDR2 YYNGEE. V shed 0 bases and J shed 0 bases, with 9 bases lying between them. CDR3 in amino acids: CASSVDGRANYGYTF. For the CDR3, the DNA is TGTGCCAGCAGCGTAGATGGGAGGGCTAACTATGGCTACACCTTC.

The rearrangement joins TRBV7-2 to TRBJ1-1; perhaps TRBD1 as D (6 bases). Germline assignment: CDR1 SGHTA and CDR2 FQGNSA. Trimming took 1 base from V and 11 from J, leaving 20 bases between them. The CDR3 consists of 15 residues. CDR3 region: CASSLGQRSTGRAFF. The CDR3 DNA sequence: TGTGCCAGCAGCTTAGGTCAGCGATCGACAGGTCGGGCTTTCTTT.

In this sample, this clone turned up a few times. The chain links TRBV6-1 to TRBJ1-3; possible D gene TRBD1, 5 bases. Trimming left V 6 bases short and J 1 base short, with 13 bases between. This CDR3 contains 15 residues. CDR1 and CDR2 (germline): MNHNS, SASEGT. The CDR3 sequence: CASRQDGFSGNTIYF. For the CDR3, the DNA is TGTGCCAGCAGACAGGACGGGTTTTCTGGAAACACCATATATTTT.

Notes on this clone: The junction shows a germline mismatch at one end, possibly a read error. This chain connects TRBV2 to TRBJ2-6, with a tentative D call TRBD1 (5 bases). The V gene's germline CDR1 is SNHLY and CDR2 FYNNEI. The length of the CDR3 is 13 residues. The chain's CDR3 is CASKASGANGLTF. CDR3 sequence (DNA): TGTGCCAGCAAAGCCTCTGGGGCCAACGGCCTGACTTTC.

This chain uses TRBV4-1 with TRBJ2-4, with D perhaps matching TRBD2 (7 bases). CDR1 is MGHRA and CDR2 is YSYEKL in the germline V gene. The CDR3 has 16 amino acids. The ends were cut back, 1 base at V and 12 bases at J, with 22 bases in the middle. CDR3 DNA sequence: TGCGCCAGCAGCCAAGGTGAAACGGGACTAATGGACAGTCAGTACTTC. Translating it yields CASSQGETGLMDSQYF.

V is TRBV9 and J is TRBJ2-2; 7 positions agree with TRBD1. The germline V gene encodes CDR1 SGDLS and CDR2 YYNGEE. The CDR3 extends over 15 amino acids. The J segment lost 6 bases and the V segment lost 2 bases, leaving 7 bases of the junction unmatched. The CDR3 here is CASSVRDRNSGELFF. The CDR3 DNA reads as TGTGCCAGCAGCGTCCGGGACAGAAATTCCGGGGAGCTGTTTTTT.

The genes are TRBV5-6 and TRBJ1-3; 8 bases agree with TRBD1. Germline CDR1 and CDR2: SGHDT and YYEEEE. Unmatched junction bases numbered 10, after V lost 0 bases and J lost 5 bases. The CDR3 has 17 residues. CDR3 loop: CASSLGARQGRRNTIYF. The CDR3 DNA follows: TGTGCCAGCAGCTTGGGTGCCCGACAGGGGCGTAGAAACACCATATATTTT.

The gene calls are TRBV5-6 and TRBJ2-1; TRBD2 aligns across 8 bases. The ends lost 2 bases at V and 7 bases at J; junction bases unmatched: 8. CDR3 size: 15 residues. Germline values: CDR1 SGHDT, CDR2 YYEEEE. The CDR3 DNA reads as TGTGCCAGCAGCTTCCCCGGGACTAGTGAGAATGAGCAGTTCTTC. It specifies CASSFPGTSENEQFF.

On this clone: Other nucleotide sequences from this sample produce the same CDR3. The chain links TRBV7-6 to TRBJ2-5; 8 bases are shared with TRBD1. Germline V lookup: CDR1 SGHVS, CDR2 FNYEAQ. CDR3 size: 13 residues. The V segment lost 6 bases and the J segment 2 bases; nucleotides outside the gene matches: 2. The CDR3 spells CASSWTGQETQYF. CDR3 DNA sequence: TGTGCCAGCAGTTGGACAGGGCAAGAGACCCAGTACTTC.